This TCR beta chain originates from a study of human T cells and chemical hapten exposure. With regard to this clonotype: Its antigen is still unknown.

TCRdb reprocessed the RACE reads with MiXCR, giving one entry per CDR3 protein. The data show more than 150,000 distinct CDR3 sequences, more than 14% seen once. General study results and limits: Donors in the study had alopecia, meaning their immune response may differ from healthy people's.

The time point is: patch test 1, 2 weeks after DPC sensitization. Treatment denoted: therapeutic diphenylcyclopropenone sensitization with weekly scalp DPC. Alopecia patients between 18 and 70 years old and suitable for DPC were used as donors. Germline CDR1 SGHRS, CDR2 YFSETQ. This CDR3 is built from 15 residues. V lost 0 bases and J 3 bases, leaving 11 bases between the germline ends. This clonotype was obtained from a woman between 25 and 40 years old with alopecia areata. Some clones in this sample may be carry-over from other donors' samples. The sample in question was whole blood, obtained in connection with sensitization to the hapten diphenylcyclopropenone (DPC). The chain carries TRBV5-1 and TRBJ2-3; no clear D gene. The CDR3 coding sequence is TGCGCCAGCAGCTTGGATTGGGGTCCGACAGATACGCAGTATTTT. It translates to CASSLDWGPTDTQYF. Full variable domain (missing parts from reference TRBV5-1 and TRBJ2-3): KAGVTQTPRYLIKTRGQQVTLSCSPISGHRSVSWYQQTPGQGLQFLFEYFSETQRNKGNFPGRFSGRQFSNSRSEMNVSTLELGDSALYLCASSLDWGPTDTQYFGPGTRLTVL.